A single sample is the source of the 27 T cell receptor beta chains below, sequenced in a study of identical twins. TCRdb reanalysed the 5' RACE reads using MiXCR and keeps one entry per CDR3 protein. The sample holds 1,800,000 or so distinct CDR3 sequences; roughly a third are singletons and the top ten take 0.25% to 0.3%. What was sequenced was cord blood. The origin of the receptors is a newborn girl in good health.

The chain employs TRBV7-2 and TRBJ2-7; D is possibly TRBD1 (7 bases). The CDR3 covers 16 residues. Germline CDR1 is SGHTA and CDR2 is FQGNSA. V was shortened by 5 bases and J by 1 base, with 18 bases between the two germline ends. CDR3 DNA sequence: TGTGCCAGCAGCCCGCGACAGGGACTCCGATCCTACGAGCAGTACTTC. It yields the protein CASSPRQGLRSYEQYF.

This clonotype was picked up a small number of times. The chain employs TRBV3-1 and TRBJ1-2, with D hard to call. This CDR3 is 13 amino acids long. The germline gives CDR1 LGHDT, CDR2 YNNKEL (reference sequence). V was trimmed by 0 bases and J by 7 bases, leaving 9 bases between them. CDR3 amino acids: CASSQDQIAGYTF. CDR3 DNA sequence: TGTGCCAGCAGCCAAGACCAAATCGCTGGCTACACCTTC.

The chain has TRBV25-1 and TRBJ2-6; D gene unclear. V lost 1 base and J 0 bases, leaving 4 bases between the germline ends. CDR1 and CDR2 from the germline V gene are MGHDK and SYGVNS. This CDR3 comprises 15 residues. CDR3 residues: CASSEFISGANVLTF. DNA of the CDR3: TGTGCCAGCAGTGAATTCATCTCTGGGGCCAACGTCCTGACTTTC.

This clonotype was counted a few times. The genes are TRBV4-2 and TRBJ2-1; possibly TRBD1 or TRBD2 for D (5 bases each). Trimming took 0 bases from V and 10 from J, leaving 16 bases between them. Per the germline V gene, CDR1 is LGHNA and CDR2 is YNFKEQ. This CDR3 contains 15 residues. The CDR3 DNA sequence: TGTGCCAGCAGCCAAGATAGGGGACGAAGTGGGGAGCAGTTCTTC. It yields the protein CASSQDRGRSGEQFF.

This clonotype was seen ten or more times. The chain employs TRBV28 and TRBJ2-5; no clear D. Trimming shortened V by 6 bases and J by 1 base, and 18 bases separated the two germline ends. This CDR3 comprises 16 residues. Germline V gives CDR1 MDHEN, CDR2 SYDVKM. The chain's CDR3 is CASRTELPTSQETQYF. Here the CDR3 DNA reads TGTGCCAGCAGGACTGAACTTCCCACCTCCCAAGAGACCCAGTACTTC.

This clonotype was observed a handful of times. The genes are TRBV15 and TRBJ2-7; 8 nucleotides line up with TRBD2. In germline, CDR1 is LNHNV, CDR2 YYDKDF (reference sequence). The CDR3 has 17 amino acids. V lost 1 base and J lost 2; bases outside the gene matches: 10. This CDR3 is CATSRGRPSGLPYEQYF. The CDR3 coding sequence is TGTGCCACCAGCAGAGGTCGGCCTAGCGGGCTCCCCTACGAGCAGTACTTC.

In this sample, this clonotype turned up many times. V is TRBV20-1 and J is TRBJ2-7; D is perhaps TRBD1 or TRBD2 (7 bases each). CDR3 size: 13 residues. CDR1 and CDR2 from the germline V gene are DFQATT and SNEGSKA (reference sequence). V shed 7 bases and J shed 0 bases, with 13 bases lying between them. For the CDR3, the DNA is TGCAGTGTCGAGCGGGACAGCTCCTACGAGCAGTACTTC. Translating gives CSVERDSSYEQYF.

The chain combines TRBV4-1 with TRBJ2-2, with 10 bases fitting TRBD2. Looked up from germline, CDR1 is MGHRA and CDR2 is YSYEKL. The J segment lost 3 bases and the V segment lost 4 bases, leaving 8 bases of the junction unmatched. This CDR3 is 17 amino acids long. The CDR3 loop reads CASSRNLGLADTGELFF. The CDR3 nucleotides read TGCGCCAGCAGCCGGAACCTCGGACTAGCGGACACCGGGGAGCTGTTTTTT.

This sequence joins TRBV24-1 and TRBJ2-5; 7 nucleotides match TRBD1. Germline trimming cut 0 bases from V and 12 bases from J; bases unmatched to any gene: 0. CDR1 is KGHDR and CDR2 is SFDVKD in the germline V gene. The CDR3 loop spans 11 amino acids. The CDR3 loop is CATSDLQGEYF. The CDR3 DNA reads as TGTGCCACCAGTGATTTGCAGGGGGAGTACTTC.

The V call is TRBV28, the J call TRBJ2-3, with 10 positions matching TRBD2. This CDR3 is built from 14 residues. The junction had 8 bases not matched to a gene; V was cut back by 8 bases and J by 6 bases. Looked up from germline, CDR1 is MDHEN and CDR2 is SYDVKM. CDR3 sequence (DNA): TGTGCCAGCCACCCTAGCGGGAGAGGGGATACGCAGTATTTT. Translated, it gives CASHPSGRGDTQYF.

This clonotype was counted only a few times. This chain links TRBV12-3 or TRBV12-4 with TRBJ1-5; D may be TRBD1 (5 bases). Trimming shortened V by 6 bases and J by 2 bases, and 11 bases separated the two germline ends. The length of the CDR3 is 14 residues. Written as DNA, the CDR3 is TGTGCCAGCAGCCACCGGGACGGCAATCAGCCCCAGCATTTT. Translating gives CASSHRDGNQPQHF.

In its sample, this clonotype was seen a few times. J is TRBJ2-7 and V is TRBV4-1; D may be TRBD2 (6 bases). Germline V CDR1 and CDR2: MGHRA, YSYEKL. CDR3 length: 18 amino acids. The V end lost 0 bases, the J end lost 0 bases, and 18 bases lay between the germline ends. As DNA, the CDR3 is TGCGCCAGCAGCCAAGATGGTGGGGCGAGGACTACCTCCTACGAGCAGTACTTC. Translating gives CASSQDGGARTTSYEQYF.

The chain couples TRBV4-2 to TRBJ1-2, with 7 bases lining up with TRBD1. Germline CDR1 and CDR2: LGHNA and YNFKEQ. V lost 5 bases, J lost 8 bases, and 11 bases stayed unmatched. The CDR3 has 14 residues. The CDR3 is CASSSEQGRGGYTF. CDR3 nucleotide sequence: TGTGCCAGCAGCTCCGAACAGGGGCGAGGAGGCTACACCTTC.

V and J are TRBV2 and TRBJ2-3; 8 nucleotides match TRBD1. Germline V gives CDR1 SNHLY, CDR2 FYNNEI. J was trimmed by 0 bases and V by 7 bases; bases with no gene match: 3. CDR3 length: 14 amino acids. The CDR3 reads CASMDRASTDTQYF. The CDR3 nucleotides read TGTGCCAGCATGGACAGGGCTAGCACAGATACGCAGTATTTT.

This chain links TRBV5-5 with TRBJ2-2; 11 bases fit TRBD2. Germline CDR1 and CDR2: SGHKS and YYEKEE (reference sequence). CDR3 length: 18 residues. V was clipped by 3 bases and J by 4 bases; unmatched bases: 11. CDR3 in DNA: TGTGCCAGCAGCTACGGGACTAGCGGACCTCGCGGCACCGGGGAGCTGTTTTTT. As protein: CASSYGTSGPRGTGELFF.

The chain has TRBV5-5 and TRBJ1-5; D perhaps matches TRBD1 (6 bases). V was trimmed by 2 bases and J by 6 bases, leaving 9 bases between them. The length of the CDR3 is 13 residues. Germline assignment: CDR1 SGHKS and CDR2 YYEKEE (reference sequence). The CDR3 DNA reads as TGTGCCAGCAGCTTCGGGGGCTTTCAGCCCCAGCATTTT. It codes for CASSFGGFQPQHF.

Comment on this clonotype: One base away lies a much larger clone, so this may be a sequencing read error. J is TRBJ2-7 and V is TRBV7-2; D is uncertain. The last part of the DNA fits TRBJ2-4 better; the J call may be wrong. CDR1 is SGHTA and CDR2 is FQGNSA in the germline V gene. The CDR3 is 15 residues long. For the CDR3, the DNA is TGTACCAGTACGCAGAGAATGGGCAGTAAAAACATTCAGTACTTC. This translates into CTSTQRMGSKNIQYF.

The rearrangement links TRBV28 to TRBJ2-7; 8 nucleotides agree with TRBD2. The CDR3 is 15 amino acids. Germline CDR1 and CDR2: MDHEN and SYDVKM. V dropped 7 bases and J dropped 0; count of bases not matched to a gene: 8. Here the CDR3 reads CASNTLAESSYEQYF. The CDR3 DNA sequence: TGTGCCAGCAATACACTAGCGGAGAGCTCCTACGAGCAGTACTTC.

This clonotype was detected only a few times. The gene calls are TRBV28 and TRBJ2-1; TRBD2 aligns across 7 bases. CDR1 MDHEN and CDR2 SYDVKM come from the germline V gene. V was clipped by 0 bases and J by 5 bases; unmatched bases: 10. The CDR3 is 17 residues long. CDR3 protein: CASSLWPSAGSDNEQFF. CDR3 nucleotide sequence: TGTGCCAGCAGTTTATGGCCCTCAGCGGGGAGCGACAATGAGCAGTTCTTC.

The chain links TRBV10-2 to TRBJ2-1; a weak D match, TRBD2 (6 bases). Between the trimmed V and J ends, which lost 6 bases and 3 bases, there was a span of 15 bases. This CDR3 comprises 15 residues. Germline assignment: CDR1 WSHSY and CDR2 SAAADI. CDR3 in amino acids: CASRGTEGNYNEQFF. In nucleotides, the CDR3 is TGCGCCAGCAGGGGAACGGAGGGAAACTACAATGAGCAGTTCTTC.

The V call is TRBV27, the J call TRBJ2-3; TRBD2 matches 11 bases. The CDR3 has 13 residues. CDR1 and CDR2 (germline): MNHEY, SMNVEV (reference sequence). With V trimmed by 8 bases and J by 4 bases, 2 bases remained unmatched. The CDR3 sequence: CASVSGRADTQYF. The CDR3 nucleotides read TGTGCCAGCGTTAGCGGGAGGGCAGATACGCAGTATTTT.

The chain carries TRBV28 and TRBJ2-3, with a possible D match to TRBD2 (5 bases). The CDR3 contains 15 residues. The V end lost 6 bases, the J end lost 3 bases, and 16 bases lay between the germline ends. CDR1 is MDHEN and CDR2 is SYDVKM in the germline V gene. The CDR3 loop reads CASREDPYRTDTQYF. CDR3 nucleotides: TGTGCCAGCAGGGAGGACCCCTATAGGACAGATACGCAGTATTTT.

This clonotype came up many times. The chain carries TRBV10-3 and TRBJ2-7, with 10 bases lining up with TRBD2. The V gene's germline CDR1 is ENHRY and CDR2 SYGVKD. The trim removed 0 bases at V and 3 bases at J, leaving 2 bases unmatched. CDR3 length: 15 amino acids. The CDR3 coding sequence is TGTGCCATCAGTGAGTCGGTAGCGGGGGGCTACGAGCAGTACTTC. Translating it yields CAISESVAGGYEQYF.

This clonotype was detected only a few times. The chain uses TRBV2 and TRBJ2-1, with 7 bases fitting TRBD1. The CDR3 has 15 residues. The J segment lost 0 bases and the V segment lost 6 bases, leaving 5 bases of the junction unmatched. The germline CDR1 and CDR2 sequences are SNHLY and FYNNEI. DNA of the CDR3: TGTGCCAGCAGGAGGGGACAGAGCTCCTACAATGAGCAGTTCTTC. Its protein is CASRRGQSSYNEQFF.

This sequence joins TRBV4-2 and TRBJ2-7; the D is unclear. The CDR3 covers 14 residues. The germline gives CDR1 LGHNA, CDR2 YNFKEQ. Trimming took 0 bases from V and 6 from J, leaving 12 bases between them. The chain's CDR3 is CASSQDGRVAEQYF. The CDR3 nucleotides read TGTGCCAGCAGCCAAGACGGCCGCGTAGCCGAGCAGTACTTC.

This clonotype was counted many times. The chain is built from TRBV6-1 and TRBJ2-7; D remains ambiguous. Germline V gene data show CDR1 as MNHNS and CDR2 as SASEGT. The CDR3 length is 12 residues. Trimming took off 2 bases at V and 3 bases at J, with 5 bases between the two ends. This chain's CDR3 is CASSEKGYEQYF. Here the CDR3 DNA reads TGTGCCAGCAGTGAAAAGGGCTACGAGCAGTACTTC.

This clonotype has only a few counts. V usage is TRBV27 and J usage is TRBJ2-4; D may be TRBD2 (5 bases). The CDR3 is made up of 16 amino acids. The germline gives CDR1 MNHEY, CDR2 SMNVEV (reference sequence). V was cut by 6 bases and J by 0 bases, with 15 bases left in between. The CDR3: CASSPGIPIAKNIQYF. The CDR3 region has the DNA TGTGCCAGCAGCCCCGGGATACCAATAGCCAAAAACATTCAGTACTTC.